Presented here are 17 T cell receptor beta chains from one specimen sequenced in a study of T cell repertoires in aging, cancer and after chemotherapy. TRB rearrangements spanning V, D and J were amplified using mixed TRB-A/B primers. Using its own MiXCR run on the multiplex PCR reads, TCRdb lists one record per CDR3 protein. Here the sample spans more than 9,000 distinct CDR3 sequences, around 30% being singletons. Peripheral blood genomic DNA, not sorted cells or RNA, was the template. Sequences were obtained from blood. The origin of the receptors is a human donor in good health.

A word on this clonotype: Just one base apart from a much larger clone, this may be a read error. J is TRBJ2-1 and V is TRBV30, with D possibly TRBD2 on 5 matching bases. Between the trimmed V and J ends, which lost 6 bases and 4 bases, there was a span of 13 bases. In germline, CDR1 is GTSNPN, CDR2 SVGIG (reference sequence). This CDR3 region has 13 residues. The CDR3 is CACRLDLYNEQFF. CDR3 in DNA: TGTGCCTGTAGACTGGACTTGTACAATGAGCAGTTCTTC.

V gene TRBV6-1 combines with J gene TRBJ2-1; D perhaps matches TRBD2 (5 bases). V lost 2 bases and J lost 1, with 12 bases in between. CDR1 is MNHNS, CDR2 SASEGT, per germline. This CDR3 region has 16 residues. CDR3 bases: TGTGCCAGCAGTGAATTGGCTAGCACGTCCTACAATGAGCAGTTCTTC. It codes for CASSELASTSYNEQFF.

This clonotype showed up just a few times. The chain links TRBV15 to TRBJ2-3; D may be TRBD1 (6 bases). V was shortened by 3 bases and J by 0 bases, with 22 bases between the two germline ends. The CDR3 is made up of 19 amino acids. Germline CDR1 is LNHNV and CDR2 is YYDKDF (reference sequence). The CDR3 protein is CATSSPTTRQDGSTDTQYF. CDR3 in DNA: TGTGCCACCAGCAGTCCTACTACTAGACAGGATGGGAGCACAGATACGCAGTATTTT.

This clonotype is medium-sized. The rearrangement uses TRBV29-1 and TRBJ2-3; D is ambiguous. V was shortened by 1 base and J by 5 bases, with 7 bases between the two germline ends. CDR1 and CDR2 (germline): SQVTM, ANQGSEA. The CDR3 extends over 12 amino acids. DNA for the CDR3: TGCAGCGTTGAAGTGCTCCGAGATACGCAGTATTTT. The encoded protein is CSVEVLRDTQYF.

This chain links TRBV30 with TRBJ1-2; 8 nucleotides match TRBD1. Germline CDR1 GTSNPN, CDR2 SVGIG (reference sequence). Trimming cost V 7 bases and J 8 bases; bases outside gene matches: 15. This CDR3 region has 14 residues. CDR3 sequence reads: CAYSGTGLRGGYTF. The CDR3 DNA follows: TGTGCCTACTCCGGGACAGGACTCCGAGGGGGCTACACCTTC.

The J gene is TRBJ1-1, the V gene TRBV29-1; TRBD1 matches at 8 bases. The ends lost 8 bases at V and 4 bases at J; junction bases unmatched: 6. The CDR3 covers 12 residues. Looked up from germline, CDR1 is SQVTM and CDR2 is ANQGSEA. Here the CDR3 DNA reads TGCAGCTCCAACAGGGGGGTCACTGAAGCTTTCTTT. It encodes CSSNRGVTEAFF.

J is TRBJ2-3 and V is TRBV6-5; 8 bases are a match to TRBD2. V lost 6 bases to trimming and J lost 7 bases; unmatched junction nucleotides: 12. Germline V gives CDR1 MNHEY, CDR2 SVGAGI. The CDR3 is 15 amino acids. CDR3 sequence (DNA): TGTGCCAGCAGCACGGGACTAGGTAATCCGAATACGCAGTATTTT. Translation gives CASSTGLGNPNTQYF.

The chain links TRBV13 to TRBJ1-2; D is possibly TRBD1 (5 bases). Germline assignment: CDR1 PRHDT and CDR2 FYEKMQ (reference sequence). The CDR3 is 13 residues long. Trimming took off 0 bases at V and 8 bases at J, with 10 bases between the two ends. The CDR3 region is CASSLGRGDGYTF. The DNA of the CDR3 is TGTGCCAGCAGCTTAGGCCGTGGGGACGGCTACACCTTC.

This clonotype occurred a few times. This rearrangement joins TRBV30 to TRBJ1-1, with 8 bases lining up with TRBD1. The trim removed 6 bases at V and 4 bases at J, leaving 13 bases unmatched. Looked up from germline, CDR1 is GTSNPN and CDR2 is SVGIG (reference sequence). The CDR3 runs to 15 residues. In DNA, the CDR3 is TGTGCCTGCCCCCGGCCGGGACAGGCGGGCACTGAAGCTTTCTTT. It codes for CACPRPGQAGTEAFF.

The gene calls are TRBV6-5 and TRBJ1-5; no definite D call. The CDR3 spans 13 residues. CDR1 MNHEY and CDR2 SVGAGI come from the germline V gene. Between the trimmed V and J ends, which lost 5 bases and 4 bases, there was a span of 9 bases. The CDR3 nucleotides read TGTGCCAGCAGTCGGACTTGGAATCAGCCCCAGCATTTT. This gives the protein CASSRTWNQPQHF.

CDR3 region: CASPGPQHF. The CDR3 coding sequence is TGTGCCAGCCCGGGTCCCCAGCATTTT. The chain joins TRBV5-6 to TRBJ1-5; no clear D gene. Between the trimmed V and J ends, which lost 7 bases and 10 bases, there was a span of 6 bases. The CDR3 sequence is 9 residues long. The germline V gene encodes CDR1 SGHDT and CDR2 YYEEEE.

The J gene is TRBJ2-3, the V gene TRBV5-5; D remains ambiguous. CDR3 length equals 12 residues. With 5 bases removed from V and 6 bases from J, the gap between germline ends came to 10 bases. CDR1 is SGHKS, CDR2 YYEKEE, per germline (reference sequence). CDR3 nucleotides: TGTGCCAGCAGTCCAGGATCGGATACGCAGTATTTT. Its translation is CASSPGSDTQYF.

This chain uses TRBV6-5 with TRBJ2-1; 10 positions match TRBD2. The CDR3 consists of 15 residues. J gave up 5 bases and V 2 bases, and 3 bases lay outside the gene matches. CDR1 is MNHEY and CDR2 is SVGAGI in the germline V gene. CDR3: CASSYGLADDNEQFF. CDR3 nucleotides: TGTGCCAGCAGTTACGGACTAGCGGATGACAATGAGCAGTTCTTC.

V is TRBV6-1 and J is TRBJ2-2; D may be TRBD2 (7 bases). V was pared by 0 bases and J by 3 bases, with 8 bases between. Per germline, CDR1 MNHNS and CDR2 SASEGT. The CDR3 contains 15 residues. The CDR3: CASSEAGGHTGELFF. DNA for the CDR3: TGTGCCAGCAGTGAAGCGGGGGGGCACACCGGGGAGCTGTTTTTT.

In its sample, this clonotype is medium-sized. This chain joins TRBV27 and TRBJ2-1; D gene ambiguous. Germline-derived CDR1 and CDR2 are MNHEY and SMNVEV (reference sequence). CDR3 length equals 15 residues. V was trimmed by 2 bases and J by 0 bases, leaving 8 bases between them. CDR3 nucleotide sequence: TGTGCCAGCAGTTTAGTCCCCAGCTCCTACAATGAGCAGTTCTTC. Translating gives CASSLVPSSYNEQFF.

This clonotype is judged medium-sized. The chain combines TRBV29-1 with TRBJ1-1, with a weak D call TRBD1 (6 bases). V was shortened by 5 bases and J by 0 bases, with 13 bases between the two germline ends. The CDR3 runs 14 residues. Germline lookup yields CDR1 SQVTM and CDR2 ANQGSEA. The CDR3 DNA follows: TGCAGCGTTACCACAGGGACAATGAACACTGAAGCTTTCTTT. This codes for CSVTTGTMNTEAFF.

The sample holds a few counts of this clonotype. The rearrangement joins TRBV27 to TRBJ2-2; D is undetermined. With 7 bases removed from V and 6 bases from J, the gap between germline ends came to 6 bases. This CDR3 contains 11 residues. Germline V gene sequence: CDR1 MNHEY, CDR2 SMNVEV (reference sequence). CDR3 in amino acids: CASNSPGELFF. CDR3 bases: TGTGCCAGCAATTCCCCCGGGGAGCTGTTTTTT.